This TCR beta chain was profiled in a study of CD8 T cells in Susac syndrome (dated by TCRdb to the late 2010s). As for the study more broadly: Of the Susac syndrome patients who were sequenced, under ten were in clinical remission while six had clinically active disease. The study compared CD8+ T cell repertoire clonality among 12 healthy donors, around 14 Susac syndrome patients and approximately 16 multiple sclerosis patients. The study used repertoire sequencing to test whether antigen drove CD8+ T cell activation and differentiation in Susac syndrome. At blood withdrawal, Susac syndrome patients were either therapy-naive, taking corticosteroids (in some cases with IVIg as well), or taking IVIg alone.

Peripheral blood CD8+ and CD4+ T cells from healthy donors, Susac syndrome patients and multiple sclerosis patients were profiled by high-throughput TCR beta sequencing. Susac syndrome patients met recently defined diagnostic criteria for definite or probable disease. Bulk CD8+ and CD4+ T cells were purified by magnetic negative isolation, while CD8+ TEMRA cells were enriched using FACS. Blood was drawn into EDTA tubes, processed within 24 hours, and PBMCs were isolated by density gradient centrifugation. PBMCs intended for TCR sequencing were cryopreserved in liquid nitrogen and thawed later in a water bath at 37 degrees C. Purity of sorted or isolated CD4+, CD8+ and CD8+ TEMRA cells was at least 90%. Trimming at the junction amounts to 4 bases on V and 4 bases on J, and the germline ends lie 10 bases apart. The germline V gene (reference sequence) supplies CDR1 SEHNR and CDR2 FQNEAQ. The CDR3, from cysteine to phenylalanine, totals 13 residues. Solely the CDR3 DNA is kept, with 39 bases framed from the first base.

Study-wide findings and limitations: Approximately 17 Susac-specific public clones were identified in the total CD8+ repertoire, and 5 or 6 Susac-specific public clones were identified in the CD8+ TEMRA repertoire. The study acknowledged that relatively few individuals were included in the TCR sequencing and HLA analysis. Clonal expansion was observed in Susac syndrome CD8+ repertoires, with the highest expansion in CD8+ TEMRA cells and greater expansion in clinically active than in remitting patients.

RNA was extracted with the RNeasy kit and roughly 0.45 to 1 ug was reverse transcribed using random hexamers. The immunoSEQ multiplex PCR assay, covering 54 Vbeta and 13 Jbeta segments, was used to amplify TCR beta CDR3 regions. PCR amplification bias was corrected using a synthetic template baseline for primer optimization and computational correction. The authors' pipeline ran thus. Only productive sequences were kept, with reads annotated to V, D and J genes according to IMGT and analyzed in immunoSEQ Analyzer. To calculate clonality, Shannon entropy was normalized by log2 of the number of productive unique sequences and then subtracted from one. Public and private clones were assessed among the 100 most prevalent clones of each patient and control. Clones were defined as Susac-specific if absent from the healthy and MS cohorts, from approximately 1,100 published viral clones and from other ImmuneACCESS disease sequences. The public sequencing data were trimmed at Q25 with fastp and processed into clonotypes with MiXCR by TCRdb, which kept only in-frame beta chains. Every CDR3 protein is listed once, alongside the most common genes and DNA of its rows. For this entry, the V and J calls and clone size follow TCRdb and not the study's own pipeline. Within this sample are some 130,000 distinct CDR3 sequences, with over 90% of them counted one time only. The ten largest clones capture roughly 0.2% of the sample.

With respect to this clonotype: No cognate antigen has been identified for it. Base qualities were left out, and no much larger clone turns up one base away.

Sequencing was carried out using CD8+ T cells from PBMCs. This sequence originates from a human donor with Susac syndrome. Recombination joined TRBV7-9 with TRBJ1-1; TRBD1 might be the D gene, on 5 matching bases. The DNA reads as follows: TGTGCCAGCAGCTACCCAGGGTCCACTGAAGCTTTCTTT. This codes for CASSYPGSTEAFF.